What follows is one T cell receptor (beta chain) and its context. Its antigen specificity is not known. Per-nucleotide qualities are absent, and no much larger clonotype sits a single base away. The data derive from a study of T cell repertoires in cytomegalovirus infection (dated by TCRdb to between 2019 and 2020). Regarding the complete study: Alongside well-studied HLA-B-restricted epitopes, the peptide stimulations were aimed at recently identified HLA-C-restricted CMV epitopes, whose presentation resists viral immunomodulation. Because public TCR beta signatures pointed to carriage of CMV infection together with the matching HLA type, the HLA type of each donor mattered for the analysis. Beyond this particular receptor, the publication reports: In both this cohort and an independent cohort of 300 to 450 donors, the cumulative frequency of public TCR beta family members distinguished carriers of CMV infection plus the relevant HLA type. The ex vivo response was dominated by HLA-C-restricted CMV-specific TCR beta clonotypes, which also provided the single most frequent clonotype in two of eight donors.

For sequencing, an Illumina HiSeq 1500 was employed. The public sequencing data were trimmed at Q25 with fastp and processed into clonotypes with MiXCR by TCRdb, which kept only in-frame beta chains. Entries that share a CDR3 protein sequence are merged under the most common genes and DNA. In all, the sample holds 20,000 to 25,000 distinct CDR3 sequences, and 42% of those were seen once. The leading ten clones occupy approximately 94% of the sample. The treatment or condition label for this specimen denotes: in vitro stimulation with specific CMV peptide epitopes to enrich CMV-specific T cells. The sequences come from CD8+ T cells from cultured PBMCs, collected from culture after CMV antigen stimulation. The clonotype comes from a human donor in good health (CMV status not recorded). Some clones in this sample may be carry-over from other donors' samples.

The DNA sequence is TGTGCCAGCAGCCGGGGACAGTCTAATGAGCAGTTCTTC. This codes for CASSRGQSNEQFF. This chain is built from TRBV12-3 or TRBV12-4 and TRBJ2-1, and 7 bases in between align with TRBD1. Counted from cysteine to phenylalanine, this CDR3 has 13 amino acids. The only DNA kept is the CDR3, 39 bases in frame from the first base. V has 6 bases trimmed and J has 7 bases trimmed; junction bases matching no gene number 6.